The 2 T cell receptor beta chains listed next were all sequenced from one sample in a study of T-cell memory formation after mild COVID-19. From the 5' RACE reads, TCRdb called clonotypes with MiXCR, one entry per CDR3 protein. The sample has 140,000 to 150,000 distinct CDR3 sequences, less than 25% seen once; the top ten hold around 22%. Specimen: PBMCs or a T cell subset sorted from them (not recorded which). The receptor set was obtained from an adult woman who had mild COVID-19 (a few samples of this study predate the infection). Cell type and time point are not known.

The chain joins TRBV27 to TRBJ1-5; D remains ambiguous. CDR1 is MNHEY and CDR2 is SMNVEV in the germline V gene (reference sequence). CDR3 length: 15 amino acids. The ends were cut back, 3 bases at V and 2 bases at J, with 11 bases in the middle. The CDR3 region has the DNA TGTGCCAGCAGTTTGTCCCGAGGTGGCAATCAGCCCCAGCATTTT. This gives the protein CASSLSRGGNQPQHF.

The chain uses TRBV27 and TRBJ2-7, with D possibly called TRBD1 or TRBD2 (5 bases each). CDR1 MNHEY and CDR2 SMNVEV come from the germline V gene (reference sequence). Trimming took 2 bases from V and 4 from J, leaving 12 bases between them. The CDR3 has 14 residues. CDR3 amino acids: CASSLGGTPYEQYF. DNA for the CDR3: TGTGCCAGCAGTTTAGGGGGAACCCCTTACGAGCAGTACTTC.